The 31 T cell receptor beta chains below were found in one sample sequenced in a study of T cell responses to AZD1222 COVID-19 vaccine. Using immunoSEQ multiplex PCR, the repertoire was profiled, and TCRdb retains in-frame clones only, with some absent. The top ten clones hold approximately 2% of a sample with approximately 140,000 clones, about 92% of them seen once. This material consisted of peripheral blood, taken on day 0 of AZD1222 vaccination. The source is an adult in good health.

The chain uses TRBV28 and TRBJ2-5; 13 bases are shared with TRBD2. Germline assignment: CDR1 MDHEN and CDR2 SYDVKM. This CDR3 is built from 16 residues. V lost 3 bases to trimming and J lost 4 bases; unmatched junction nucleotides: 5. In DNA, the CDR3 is TGTGCCAGCAGTTTCGGACTAGCGGGAGCTTCAGAGACCCAGTACTTC. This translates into CASSFGLAGASETQYF.

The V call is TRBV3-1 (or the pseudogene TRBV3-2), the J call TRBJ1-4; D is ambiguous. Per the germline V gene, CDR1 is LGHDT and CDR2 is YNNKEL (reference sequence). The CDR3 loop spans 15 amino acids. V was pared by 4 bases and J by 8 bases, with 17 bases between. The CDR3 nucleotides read TGTGCCAGCAGCCTCCTGGGAGGCTTAGGGGAAAAACTGTTTTTT. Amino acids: CASSLLGGLGEKLFF.

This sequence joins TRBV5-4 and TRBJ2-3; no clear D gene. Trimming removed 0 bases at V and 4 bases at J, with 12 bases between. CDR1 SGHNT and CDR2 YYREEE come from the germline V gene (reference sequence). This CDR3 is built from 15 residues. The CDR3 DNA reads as TGTGCCAGCAGCTTGGAGTCCTCAGGCGCAGATACGCAGTATTTT. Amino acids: CASSLESSGADTQYF. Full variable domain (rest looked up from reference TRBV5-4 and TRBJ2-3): ETGVTQSPTHLIKTRGQQVTLRCSSQSGHNTVSWYQQALGQGPQFIFQYYREEENGRGNFPPRFSGLQFPNYSSELNVNALELDDSALYLCASSLESSGADTQYFGPGTRLTVL.

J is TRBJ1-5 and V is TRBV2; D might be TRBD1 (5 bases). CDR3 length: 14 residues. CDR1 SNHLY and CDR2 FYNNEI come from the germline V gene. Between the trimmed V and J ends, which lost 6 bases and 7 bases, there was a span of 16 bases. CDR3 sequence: CASRGLRRGQPQHF. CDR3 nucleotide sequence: TGTGCCAGCAGAGGACTACGCCGGGGGCAGCCCCAGCATTTT.

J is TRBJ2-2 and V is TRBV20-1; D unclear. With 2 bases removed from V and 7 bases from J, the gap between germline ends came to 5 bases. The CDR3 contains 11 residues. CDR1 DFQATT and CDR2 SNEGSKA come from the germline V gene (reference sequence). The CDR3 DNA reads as TGCAGTGCTAGACTCCTCGGGGAGCTGTTTTTT. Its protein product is CSARLLGELFF.

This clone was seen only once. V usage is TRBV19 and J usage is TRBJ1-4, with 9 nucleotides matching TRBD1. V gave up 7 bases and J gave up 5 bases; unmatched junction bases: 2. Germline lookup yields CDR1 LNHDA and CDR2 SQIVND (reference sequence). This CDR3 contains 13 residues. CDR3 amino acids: CASTGTGNEKLFF. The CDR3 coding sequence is TGTGCCAGTACCGGGACAGGGAATGAAAAACTGTTTTTT.

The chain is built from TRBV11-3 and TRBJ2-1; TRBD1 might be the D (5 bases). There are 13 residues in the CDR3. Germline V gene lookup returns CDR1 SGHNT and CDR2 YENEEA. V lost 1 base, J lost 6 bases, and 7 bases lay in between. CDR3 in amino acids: CASSLARANEQFF. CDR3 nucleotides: TGTGCCAGCAGCTTAGCCAGGGCCAATGAGCAGTTCTTC.

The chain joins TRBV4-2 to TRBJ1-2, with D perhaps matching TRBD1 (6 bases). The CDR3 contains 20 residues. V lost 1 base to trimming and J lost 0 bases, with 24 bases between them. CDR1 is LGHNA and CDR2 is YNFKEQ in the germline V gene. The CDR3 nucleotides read TGTGCCAGCAGCCAAGTTGGAGTGGGGGCAGGGGCCTTAGCTAACTATGGCTACACCTTC. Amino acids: CASSQVGVGAGALANYGYTF.

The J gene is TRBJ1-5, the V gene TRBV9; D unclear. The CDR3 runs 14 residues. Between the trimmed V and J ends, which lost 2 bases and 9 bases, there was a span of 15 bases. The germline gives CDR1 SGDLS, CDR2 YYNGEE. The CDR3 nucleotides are TGTGCCAGCAGCGTTGGACCGTACGAAGGGCCCCAGCATTTT. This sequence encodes CASSVGPYEGPQHF.

The CDR3 DNA reads TGTGCCAGCAGCGTAGACCGGGACAGGCGGGGCTACACCTTC. Protein sequence: CASSVDRDRRGYTF. The V and J genes are TRBV9 and TRBJ1-2; the match to TRBD1 covers 8 bases. The junction had 6 bases not matched to a gene; V was cut back by 0 bases and J by 8 bases. Germline V lookup: CDR1 SGDLS, CDR2 YYNGEE. This CDR3 comprises 14 residues.

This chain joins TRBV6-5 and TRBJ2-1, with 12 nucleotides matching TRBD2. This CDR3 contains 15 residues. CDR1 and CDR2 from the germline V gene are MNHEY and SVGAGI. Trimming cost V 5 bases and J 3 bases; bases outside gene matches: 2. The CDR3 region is CASSRTSGNYNEQFF. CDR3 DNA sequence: TGTGCCAGCAGTCGGACTAGCGGGAACTACAATGAGCAGTTCTTC.

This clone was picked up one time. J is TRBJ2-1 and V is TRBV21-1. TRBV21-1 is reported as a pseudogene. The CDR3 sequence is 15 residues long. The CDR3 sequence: CASSKAPFSYNEQFF. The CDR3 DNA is TGTGCCAGCAGCAAAGCGCCGTTCTCCTACAATGAGCAGTTCTTC.

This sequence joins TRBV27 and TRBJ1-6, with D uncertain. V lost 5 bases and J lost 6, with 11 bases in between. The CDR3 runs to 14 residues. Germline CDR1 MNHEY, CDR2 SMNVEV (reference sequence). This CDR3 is CASSPPGPNSPLHF. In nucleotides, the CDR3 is TGTGCCAGCAGTCCCCCCGGACCTAATTCACCCCTCCACTTT.

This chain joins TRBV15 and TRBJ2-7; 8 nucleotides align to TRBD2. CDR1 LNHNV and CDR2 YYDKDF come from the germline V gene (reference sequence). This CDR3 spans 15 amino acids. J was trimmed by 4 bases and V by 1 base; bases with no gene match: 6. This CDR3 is CATSRGGGLGYEQYF. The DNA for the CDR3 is TGTGCCACCAGCAGAGGAGGGGGACTAGGGTACGAGCAGTACTTC.

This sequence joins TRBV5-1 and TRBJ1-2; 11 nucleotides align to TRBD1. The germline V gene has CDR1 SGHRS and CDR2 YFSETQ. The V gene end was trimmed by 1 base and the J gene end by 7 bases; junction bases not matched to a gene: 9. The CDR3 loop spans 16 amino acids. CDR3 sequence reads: CASSLSFGQGASGYTF. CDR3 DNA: TGCGCCAGCAGCTTGTCGTTCGGACAGGGGGCGAGTGGCTACACCTTC.

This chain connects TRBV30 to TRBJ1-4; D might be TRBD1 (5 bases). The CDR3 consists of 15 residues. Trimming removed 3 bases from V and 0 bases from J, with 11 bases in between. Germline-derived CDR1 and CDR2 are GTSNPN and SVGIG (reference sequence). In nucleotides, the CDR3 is TGTGCCTGGAGGCCTCGGGGCGCAACTAATGAAAAACTGTTTTTT. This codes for CAWRPRGATNEKLFF.

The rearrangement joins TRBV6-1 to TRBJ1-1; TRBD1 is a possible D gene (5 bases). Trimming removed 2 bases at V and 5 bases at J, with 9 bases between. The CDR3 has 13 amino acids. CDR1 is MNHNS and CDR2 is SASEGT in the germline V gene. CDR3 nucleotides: TGTGCCAGCAGTGAACTGGGGGGAACTGAAGCTTTCTTT. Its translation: CASSELGGTEAFF.

CDR3 nucleotide sequence: TGTGCCAGCTCCGAAGGGGCAGGGGATGGCTACACCTTC. It codes for CASSEGAGDGYTF. The chain has TRBV18 and TRBJ1-2; possible D gene TRBD1, 6 bases. CDR3 size: 13 residues. The germline V gene encodes CDR1 KGHSH and CDR2 LQKENI. V lost 6 bases, J lost 6 bases, and 14 bases lay in between.

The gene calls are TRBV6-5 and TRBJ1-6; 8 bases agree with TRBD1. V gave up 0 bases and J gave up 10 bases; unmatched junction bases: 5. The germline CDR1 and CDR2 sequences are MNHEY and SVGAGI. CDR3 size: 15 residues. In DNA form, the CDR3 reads TGTGCCAGCAGTTACTCTAGGACAGGGAGCTCACCCCTCCACTTT. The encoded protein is CASSYSRTGSSPLHF.

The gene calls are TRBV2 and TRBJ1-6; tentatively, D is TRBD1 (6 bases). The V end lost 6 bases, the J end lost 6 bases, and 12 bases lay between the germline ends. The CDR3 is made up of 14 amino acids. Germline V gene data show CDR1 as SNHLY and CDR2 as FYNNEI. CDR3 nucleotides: TGTGCCAGCAGGAGTGGGACAATTAATTCACCCCTCCACTTT. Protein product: CASRSGTINSPLHF.

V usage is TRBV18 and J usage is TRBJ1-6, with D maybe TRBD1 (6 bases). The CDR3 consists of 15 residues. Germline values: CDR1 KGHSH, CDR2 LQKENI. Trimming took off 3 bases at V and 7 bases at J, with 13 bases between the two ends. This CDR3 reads CASSPWGQDNSPLHF. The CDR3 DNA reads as TGTGCCAGCTCACCGTGGGGGCAGGACAATTCACCCCTCCACTTT.

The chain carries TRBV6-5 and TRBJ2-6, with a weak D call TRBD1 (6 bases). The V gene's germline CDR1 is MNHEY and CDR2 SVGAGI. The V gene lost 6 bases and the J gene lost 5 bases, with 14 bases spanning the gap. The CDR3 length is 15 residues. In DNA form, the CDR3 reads TGTGCCAGCAGCCAGGGGCCTCTGTGGGCCAACGTCCTGACTTTC. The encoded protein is CASSQGPLWANVLTF.

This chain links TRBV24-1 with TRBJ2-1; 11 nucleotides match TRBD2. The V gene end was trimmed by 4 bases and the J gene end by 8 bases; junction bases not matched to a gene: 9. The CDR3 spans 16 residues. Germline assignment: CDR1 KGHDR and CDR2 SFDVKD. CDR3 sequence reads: CATSDRTSGSLHEQFF. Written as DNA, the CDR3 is TGTGCCACCAGTGACCGTACTAGCGGGAGTCTCCATGAGCAGTTCTTC.

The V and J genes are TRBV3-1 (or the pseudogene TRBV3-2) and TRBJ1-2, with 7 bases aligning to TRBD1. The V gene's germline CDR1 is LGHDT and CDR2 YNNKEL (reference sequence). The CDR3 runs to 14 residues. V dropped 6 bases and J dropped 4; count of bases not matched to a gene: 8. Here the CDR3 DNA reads TGTGCCAGCAGTCGCGGACAGGCCCGCTATGGCTACACCTTC. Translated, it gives CASSRGQARYGYTF.

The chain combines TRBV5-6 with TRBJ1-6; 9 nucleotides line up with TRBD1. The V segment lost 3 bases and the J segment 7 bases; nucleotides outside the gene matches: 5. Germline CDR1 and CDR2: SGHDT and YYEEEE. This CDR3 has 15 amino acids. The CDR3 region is CASSSTGGQNSPLHF. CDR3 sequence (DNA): TGTGCCAGCAGCTCGACAGGGGGTCAGAATTCACCCCTCCACTTT.

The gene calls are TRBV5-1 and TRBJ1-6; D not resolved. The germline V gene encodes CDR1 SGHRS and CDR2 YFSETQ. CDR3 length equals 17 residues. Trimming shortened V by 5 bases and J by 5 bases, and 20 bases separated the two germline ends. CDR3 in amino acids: CASRDLMTGGDNSPLHF. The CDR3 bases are TGCGCCAGCAGGGATCTCATGACCGGCGGGGATAATTCACCCCTCCACTTT. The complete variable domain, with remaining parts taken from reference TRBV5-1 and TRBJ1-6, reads KAGVTQTPRYLIKTRGQQVTLSCSPISGHRSVSWYQQTPGQGLQFLFEYFSETQRNKGNFPGRFSGRQFSNSRSEMNVSTLELGDSALYLCASRDLMTGGDNSPLHFGNGTRLTVT.

CDR3 sequence: CASSYPGTGAPEAFF. The CDR3, as DNA: TGTGCCAGCAGCTACCCCGGGACAGGGGCCCCTGAAGCTTTCTTT. V gene TRBV5-4 combines with J gene TRBJ1-1; TRBD1 aligns across 10 bases. The junction had 8 bases not matched to a gene; V was cut back by 3 bases and J by 6 bases. This CDR3 has 15 residues. Germline V gives CDR1 SGHNT, CDR2 YYREEE (reference sequence). The whole variable domain, remainder taken from reference TRBV5-4 and TRBJ1-1, is ETGVTQSPTHLIKTRGQQVTLRCSSQSGHNTVSWYQQALGQGPQFIFQYYREEENGRGNFPPRFSGLQFPNYSSELNVNALELDDSALYLCASSYPGTGAPEAFFGQGTRLTVV.

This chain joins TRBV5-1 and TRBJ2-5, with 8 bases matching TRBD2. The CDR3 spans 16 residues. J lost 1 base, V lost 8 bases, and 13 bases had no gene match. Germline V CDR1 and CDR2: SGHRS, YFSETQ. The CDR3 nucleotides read TGCGCCAGACTCCCCGGCTGGAGCGGGGGCCAAGAGACCCAGTACTTC. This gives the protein CARLPGWSGGQETQYF.

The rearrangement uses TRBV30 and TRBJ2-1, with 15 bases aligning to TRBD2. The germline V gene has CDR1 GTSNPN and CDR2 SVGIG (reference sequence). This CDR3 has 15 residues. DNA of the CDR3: TGTGGAGGCAGCGGGACTAGCGGGAGGCCCACCGAGCAGTTCTTC. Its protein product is CGGSGTSGRPTEQFF.

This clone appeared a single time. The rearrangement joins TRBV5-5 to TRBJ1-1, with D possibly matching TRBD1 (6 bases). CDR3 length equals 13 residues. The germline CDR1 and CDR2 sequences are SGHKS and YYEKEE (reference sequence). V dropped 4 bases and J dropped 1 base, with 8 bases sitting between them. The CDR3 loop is CASSPTGNTEAFF. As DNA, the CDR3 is TGTGCCAGCAGCCCGACAGGGAACACTGAAGCTTTCTTT.

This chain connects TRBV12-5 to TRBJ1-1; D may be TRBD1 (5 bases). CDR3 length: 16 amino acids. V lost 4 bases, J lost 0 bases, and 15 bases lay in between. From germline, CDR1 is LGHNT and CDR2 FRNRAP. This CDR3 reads CASGSKGAGVNTEAFF. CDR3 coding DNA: TGTGCTAGTGGTTCCAAAGGGGCAGGTGTGAACACTGAAGCTTTCTTT. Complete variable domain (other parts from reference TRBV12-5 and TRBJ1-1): DARVTQTPRHKVTEMGQEVTMRCQPILGHNTVFWYRQTMMQGLELLAYFRNRAPLDDSGMPKDRFSAEMPDATLATLKIQPSEPRDSAVYFCASGSKGAGVNTEAFFGQGTRLTVV.